This T cell receptor beta chain is from a study of T cells expressing NK-cell markers. Background on the study: Repertoire data for TCR beta were derived from sorted T cells (CD3+CD56+NKG2C+, CD3+CD56+NKG2C- and CD3+CD56-NKG2C+). The eight sequenced donors comprised seven who were HCMV-seropositive and one who was seronegative. Study-level findings and limits: The same clonotypes also predominated in the CD3+CD56-NKG2C+ fraction of several donors.

A word on this clonotype: Its matching antigen is unknown.

It was by 5'RACE template switching with UMIs that TCR beta cDNA was made. No DNA is given; TCRdb re-called the 5' RACE reads and lists each CDR3 protein once. The clone table shows some 120,000 distinct CDR3 sequences, with the ten largest holding less than 20%. Germline V lookup: CDR1 MNHEY, CDR2 SMNVEV (reference sequence). The CDR3 consists of 16 residues. The genes are TRBV27 and TRBJ2-1. The sample consisted of blood T cells: a sorted CD56 or NKG2C T cell subset, CD4+ or CD8+ T cells, or bulk PBMC T cells (not recorded which). The clonotype comes from a woman between 18 and 70 years old in good health. The CDR3 reads CASSLSGSRSYNEQFF.